Listed below are T cell receptor beta chains from one sample, sequenced in a study of T cells in tuberculosis. The repertoire was sequenced with immunoSEQ multiplex PCR; TCRdb's copy has only in-frame clones and lacks some. This table has more than 20,000 clones, more than 80% appearing once. Sequenced material: PBMCs. These receptors came from a donor aged 10-29 years with latent tuberculosis or without tuberculosis infection. Both conserved end residues are part of each CDR3. The order of the fields is J gene, D gene, clone size, V gene, CDR3 DNA, CDR3 protein. A D gene is named only where the DNA matches it firmly. A row's size may be missing; if present it is once, few, many or a size class.

j_call: TRBJ2-7; d_call: TRBD1; clone_size: few; v_call: TRBV29-1; cdr3_nt: TGCAGCGTTGCGGGGACAGGGGGGGCCAACGAGCAGTACTTC; cdr3_aa: CSVAGTGGANEQYF
j_call: TRBJ2-5; d_call: TRBD2; clone_size: NA; v_call: TRBV5-1; cdr3_nt: TGCGCCAGCAGCTTGGCACTAGCGGGGGGGCAGACCCAGTACTTC; cdr3_aa: CASSLALAGGQTQYF
j_call: TRBJ1-2; d_call: TRBD1; clone_size: NA; v_call: TRBV19; cdr3_nt: TGTGCCAGTAGTAAGACGGACAGGTACGATGGCTACACCTTC; cdr3_aa: CASSKTDRYDGYTF
j_call: TRBJ1-3; d_call: NA; clone_size: NA; v_call: TRBV14; cdr3_nt: TGTGCCAGCAGCCGATCTCCAGGGAAGCGGGACACCATATATTTT; cdr3_aa: CASSRSPGKRDTIYF
j_call: TRBJ2-3; d_call: TRBD2; clone_size: NA; v_call: TRBV6-6; cdr3_nt: TGTGCCAGCACCCAAGGGACTAGCGGGGGGGAAGATACGCAGTATTTT; cdr3_aa: CASTQGTSGGEDTQYF
j_call: TRBJ2-7; d_call: NA; clone_size: NA; v_call: TRBV4-1; cdr3_nt: TGCGCCAGCAGCCAACCGAGGGTTCCCTACGAGCAGTACTTC; cdr3_aa: CASSQPRVPYEQYF
j_call: TRBJ2-7; d_call: NA; clone_size: NA; v_call: TRBV15; cdr3_nt: TGTGCCACCAGCAGAGAGGCCAGGGGCCTGACCTACGAGCAGTACTTC; cdr3_aa: CATSREARGLTYEQYF
j_call: TRBJ2-7; d_call: TRBD1; clone_size: NA; v_call: TRBV2; cdr3_nt: TGTGCCAGCAGCCCCGGGACAGGGTACGGCTACGAGCAGTACTTC; cdr3_aa: CASSPGTGYGYEQYF
j_call: TRBJ2-7; d_call: TRBD1; clone_size: NA; v_call: TRBV27; cdr3_nt: TGTGCCAGCAGTTTTTGGGACAGGAGTTACGAGCAGTACTTC; cdr3_aa: CASSFWDRSYEQYF
j_call: TRBJ2-2; d_call: NA; clone_size: once; v_call: TRBV6-1; cdr3_nt: TGTGCCAGCACTATACACCAGGATCCCGGGGAGCTGTTTTTT; cdr3_aa: CASTIHQDPGELFF
j_call: TRBJ1-5; d_call: NA; clone_size: once; v_call: TRBV4-2; cdr3_nt: TGTGCCAGCAGCCAGTCCCTAGGGGGCAATCAGCCCCAGCATTTT; cdr3_aa: CASSQSLGGNQPQHF
j_call: TRBJ2-7; d_call: NA; clone_size: once; v_call: TRBV5-8; cdr3_nt: TGTGCCAGCAGCTTGGGAGGGGGCTACGAGCAGTACTTC; cdr3_aa: CASSLGGGYEQYF
j_call: TRBJ1-6; d_call: NA; clone_size: NA; v_call: TRBV7-2; cdr3_nt: TGTGCCAGCAGCTCCCACGGGAACACGATTAATTCACCCCTCCACTTT; cdr3_aa: CASSSHGNTINSPLHF
j_call: TRBJ2-5; d_call: TRBD2; clone_size: NA; v_call: TRBV7-2; cdr3_nt: TGTGCCAGCAGCTTAGCGCCTAGCGGGGGAGGGAACCAAGAGACCCAGTACTTC; cdr3_aa: CASSLAPSGGGNQETQYF
j_call: TRBJ2-5; d_call: TRBD2; clone_size: NA; v_call: TRBV13; cdr3_nt: TGTGCCAGCAGCTTAGTGGGACTAGCGGGGTCTGCGGAGACCCAGTACTTC; cdr3_aa: CASSLVGLAGSAETQYF
j_call: TRBJ1-6; d_call: TRBD1; clone_size: NA; v_call: TRBV14; cdr3_nt: TGTGCCAGCAGCCAAGCTCGCGACAGGGCGGGTTCACCCCTCCACTTT; cdr3_aa: CASSQARDRAGSPLHF